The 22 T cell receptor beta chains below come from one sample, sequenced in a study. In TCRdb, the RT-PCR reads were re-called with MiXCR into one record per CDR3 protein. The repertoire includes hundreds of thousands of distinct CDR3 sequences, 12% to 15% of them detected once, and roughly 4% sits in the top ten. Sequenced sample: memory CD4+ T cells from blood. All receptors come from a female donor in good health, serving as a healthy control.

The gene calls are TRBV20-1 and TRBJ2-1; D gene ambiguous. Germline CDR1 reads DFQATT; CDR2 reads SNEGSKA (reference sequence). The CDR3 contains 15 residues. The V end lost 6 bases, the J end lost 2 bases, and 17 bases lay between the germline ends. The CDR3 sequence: CSAGPRLNAYNEQFF. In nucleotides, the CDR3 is TGCAGTGCCGGTCCCCGACTTAATGCCTACAATGAGCAGTTCTTC.

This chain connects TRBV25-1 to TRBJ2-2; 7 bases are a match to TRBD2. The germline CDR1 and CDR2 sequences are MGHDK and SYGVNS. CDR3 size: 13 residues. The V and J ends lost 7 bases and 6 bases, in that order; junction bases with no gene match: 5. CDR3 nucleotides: TGTGCCAGCAAGGTGGGGGGGTCCGGGGAGCTGTTTTTT. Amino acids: CASKVGGSGELFF.

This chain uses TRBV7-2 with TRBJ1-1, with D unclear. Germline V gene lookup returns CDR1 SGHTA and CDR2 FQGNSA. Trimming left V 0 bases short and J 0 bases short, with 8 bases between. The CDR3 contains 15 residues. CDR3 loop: CASSLARIMNTEAFF. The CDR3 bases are TGTGCCAGCAGCTTAGCGAGGATCATGAACACTGAAGCTTTCTTT.

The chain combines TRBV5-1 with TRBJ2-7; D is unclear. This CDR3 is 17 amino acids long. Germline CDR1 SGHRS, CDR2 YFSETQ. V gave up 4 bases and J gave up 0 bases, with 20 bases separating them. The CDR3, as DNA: TGCGCCAGCAGCCAGAAAGGCTGGCTGGAGAGCTCCTACGAGCAGTACTTC. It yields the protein CASSQKGWLESSYEQYF. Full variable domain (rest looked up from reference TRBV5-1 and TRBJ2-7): KAGVTQTPRYLIKTRGQQVTLSCSPISGHRSVSWYQQTPGQGLQFLFEYFSETQRNKGNFPGRFSGRQFSNSRSEMNVSTLELGDSALYLCASSQKGWLESSYEQYFGPGTRLTVT.

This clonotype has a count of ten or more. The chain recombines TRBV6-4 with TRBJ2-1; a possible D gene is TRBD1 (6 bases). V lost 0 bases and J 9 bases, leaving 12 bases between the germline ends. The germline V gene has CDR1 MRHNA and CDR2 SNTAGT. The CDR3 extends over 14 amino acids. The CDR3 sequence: CASSDSIGGGEQFF. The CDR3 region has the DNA TGTGCCAGCAGTGACTCGATTGGGGGCGGTGAGCAGTTCTTC.

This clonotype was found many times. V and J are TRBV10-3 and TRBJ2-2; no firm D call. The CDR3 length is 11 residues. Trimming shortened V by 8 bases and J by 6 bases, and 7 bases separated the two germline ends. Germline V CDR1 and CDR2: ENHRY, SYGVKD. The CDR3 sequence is CAIGVAGELFF. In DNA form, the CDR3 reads TGTGCCATCGGAGTAGCCGGGGAGCTGTTTTTT.

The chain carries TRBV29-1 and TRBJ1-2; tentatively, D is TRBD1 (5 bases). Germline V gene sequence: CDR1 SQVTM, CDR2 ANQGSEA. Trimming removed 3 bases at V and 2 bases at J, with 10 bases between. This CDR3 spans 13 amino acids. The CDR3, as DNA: TGCAGCGTTGATTCCGGGGACAACTATGGCTACACCTTC. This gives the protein CSVDSGDNYGYTF. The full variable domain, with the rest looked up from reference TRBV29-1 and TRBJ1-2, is SAVISQKPSRDICQRGTSLTIQCQVDSQVTMMFWYRQQPGQSLTLIATANQGSEATYESGFVIDKFPISRPNLTFSTLTVSNMSPEDSSIYLCSVDSGDNYGYTFGSGTRLTVV.

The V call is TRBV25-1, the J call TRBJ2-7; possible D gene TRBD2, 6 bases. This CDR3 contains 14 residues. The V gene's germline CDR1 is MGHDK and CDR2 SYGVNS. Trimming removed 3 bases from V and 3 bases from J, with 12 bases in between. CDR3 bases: TGTGCCAGCAGTGATTCCCGGGAGAGCTACGAGCAGTACTTC. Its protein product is CASSDSRESYEQYF.

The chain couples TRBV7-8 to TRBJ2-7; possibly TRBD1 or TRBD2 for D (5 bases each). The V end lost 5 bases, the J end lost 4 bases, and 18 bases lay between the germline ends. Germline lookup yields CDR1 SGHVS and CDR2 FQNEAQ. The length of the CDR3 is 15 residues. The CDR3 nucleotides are TGTGCCAGCAGCCCTAAACCCGGGACGGAGTACGAGCAGTACTTC. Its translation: CASSPKPGTEYEQYF.

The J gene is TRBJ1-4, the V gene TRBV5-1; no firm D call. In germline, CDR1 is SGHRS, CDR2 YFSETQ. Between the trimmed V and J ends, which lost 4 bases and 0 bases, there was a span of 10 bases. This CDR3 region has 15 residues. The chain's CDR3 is CASSVEPTTNEKLFF. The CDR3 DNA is TGCGCCAGCAGCGTCGAGCCTACAACTAATGAAAAACTGTTTTTT.

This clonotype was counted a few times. The CDR3 protein is CASSVDKDTQYF. CDR3 nucleotide sequence: TGTGCCAGCAGCGTAGATAAGGATACGCAGTATTTT. V usage is TRBV9 and J usage is TRBJ2-3; no reliable D call. The V end was cut by 0 bases, the J end by 6 bases, with 5 bases between. CDR1 SGDLS and CDR2 YYNGEE come from the germline V gene. This CDR3 is 12 amino acids long.

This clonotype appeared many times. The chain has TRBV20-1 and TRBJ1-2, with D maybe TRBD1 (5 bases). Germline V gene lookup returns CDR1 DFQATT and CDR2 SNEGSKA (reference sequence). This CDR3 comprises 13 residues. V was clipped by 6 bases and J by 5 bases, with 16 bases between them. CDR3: CSARKQGPYGYTF. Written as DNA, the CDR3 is TGCAGTGCAAGAAAGCAGGGTCCGTATGGCTACACCTTC.

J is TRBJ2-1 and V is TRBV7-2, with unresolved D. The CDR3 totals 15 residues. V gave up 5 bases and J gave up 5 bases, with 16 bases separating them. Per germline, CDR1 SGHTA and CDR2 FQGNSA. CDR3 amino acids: CASSIDPMGHNEQFF. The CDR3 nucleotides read TGTGCCAGCAGCATCGACCCCATGGGCCACAATGAGCAGTTCTTC.

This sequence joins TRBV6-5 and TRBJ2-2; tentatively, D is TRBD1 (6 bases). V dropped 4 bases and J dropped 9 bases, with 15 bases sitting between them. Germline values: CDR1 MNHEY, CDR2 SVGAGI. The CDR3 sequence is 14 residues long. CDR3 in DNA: TGTGCCAGCAGTTCCCCCAGGGGAGCGCGGGAGCTGTTTTTT. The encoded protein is CASSSPRGARELFF.

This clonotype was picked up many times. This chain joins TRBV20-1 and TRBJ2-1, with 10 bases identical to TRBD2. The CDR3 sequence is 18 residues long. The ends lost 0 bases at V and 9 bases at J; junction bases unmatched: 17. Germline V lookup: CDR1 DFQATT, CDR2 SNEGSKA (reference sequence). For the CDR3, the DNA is TGCAGTGCTAGAGATCGGAGGGGAATAGCGGGAGGTCTAGGTGAGCAGTTCTTC. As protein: CSARDRRGIAGGLGEQFF.

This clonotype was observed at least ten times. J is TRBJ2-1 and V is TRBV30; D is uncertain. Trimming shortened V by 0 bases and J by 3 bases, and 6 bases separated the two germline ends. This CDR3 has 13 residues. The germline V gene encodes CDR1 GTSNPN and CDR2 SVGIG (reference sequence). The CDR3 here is CAWSVSLYNEQFF. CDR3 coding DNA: TGTGCCTGGAGTGTAAGTCTCTACAATGAGCAGTTCTTC.

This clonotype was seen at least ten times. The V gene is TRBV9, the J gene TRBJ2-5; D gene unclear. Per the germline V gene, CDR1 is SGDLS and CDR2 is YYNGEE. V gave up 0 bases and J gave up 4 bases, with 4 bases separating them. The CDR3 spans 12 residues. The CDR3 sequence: CASSVDGETQYF. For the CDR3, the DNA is TGTGCCAGCAGCGTAGACGGAGAGACCCAGTACTTC.

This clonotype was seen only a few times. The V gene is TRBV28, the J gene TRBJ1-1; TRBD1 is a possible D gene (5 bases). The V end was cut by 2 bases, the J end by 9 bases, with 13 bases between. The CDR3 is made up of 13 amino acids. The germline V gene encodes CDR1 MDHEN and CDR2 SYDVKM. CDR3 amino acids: CASSLGAIYQAFF. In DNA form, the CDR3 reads TGTGCCAGCAGTTTAGGGGCGATATACCAAGCTTTCTTT.

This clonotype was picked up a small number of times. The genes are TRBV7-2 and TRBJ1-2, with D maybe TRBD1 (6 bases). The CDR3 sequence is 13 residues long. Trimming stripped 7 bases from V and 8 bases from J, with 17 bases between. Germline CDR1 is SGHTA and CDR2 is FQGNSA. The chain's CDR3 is CASISMRGAGYTF. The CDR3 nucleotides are TGTGCCAGCATCTCAATGAGGGGGGCCGGCTACACCTTC. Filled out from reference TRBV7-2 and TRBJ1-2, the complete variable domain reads GAGVSQSPSNKVTEKGKDVELRCDPISGHTALYWYRQSLGQGLEFLIYFQGNSAPDKSGLPSDRFSAERTGGSVSTLTIQRTQQEDSAVYLCASISMRGAGYTFGSGTRLTVV.

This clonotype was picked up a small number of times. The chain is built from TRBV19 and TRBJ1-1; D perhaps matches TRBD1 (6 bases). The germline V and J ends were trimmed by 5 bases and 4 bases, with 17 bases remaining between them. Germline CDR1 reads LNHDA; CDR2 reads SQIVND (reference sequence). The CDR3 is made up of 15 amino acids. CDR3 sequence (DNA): TGTGCCAGTAGTTTACAGGGTAGAGGGTTCACTGAAGCTTTCTTT. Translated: CASSLQGRGFTEAFF.

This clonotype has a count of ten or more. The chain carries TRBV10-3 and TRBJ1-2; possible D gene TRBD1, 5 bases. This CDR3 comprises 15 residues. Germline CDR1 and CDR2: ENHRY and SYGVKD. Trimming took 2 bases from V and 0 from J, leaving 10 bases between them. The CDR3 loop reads CAISERGKANYGYTF. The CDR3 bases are TGTGCCATCAGTGAGCGGGGCAAAGCTAACTATGGCTACACCTTC.

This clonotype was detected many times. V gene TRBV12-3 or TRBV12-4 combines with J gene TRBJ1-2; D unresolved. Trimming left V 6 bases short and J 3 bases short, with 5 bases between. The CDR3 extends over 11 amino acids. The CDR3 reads CASRLDYGYTF. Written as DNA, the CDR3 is TGTGCCAGCAGATTGGACTATGGCTACACCTTC.